This T cell receptor beta chain comes out of a study of T cells after yellow fever vaccination. Universal primer sites and UMIs were introduced during 5'RACE template-switching synthesis of TCR cDNA. TCRdb used MiXCR to reprocess the 5' RACE reads, holding one entry per CDR3 protein. The data show just under 600,000 distinct CDR3 sequences, roughly 14% seen once. This clonotype was picked up many times. V lost 6 bases and J lost 8, with 17 bases in between. This CDR3 is 13 amino acids long. Germline V lookup: CDR1 DFQATT, CDR2 SNEGSKA (reference sequence). This material consisted of PBMCs, taken on the day of the yellow fever booster vaccination. The sequence was obtained from a man aged 25 to 45 who received the YFV17D yellow fever vaccine. V usage is TRBV20-1 and J usage is TRBJ2-1; possibly TRBD2 for D (5 bases). CDR3 amino acids: CSARRLPRDEQFF. CDR3 bases: TGCAGTGCCCGGAGGCTACCCAGAGATGAGCAGTTCTTC.